This TCR beta chain originates from a study of CD8+CD57+ T cells in acquired aplastic anemia. About the research overall: Sorted CD4+ and CD8+ cell DNA averaged approximately 3 ug.

Study results and caveats: About 27 CD8+ CDR3 sequences were shared between patients and controls. The CD8+ Simpson's diversity of patients and controls was not significantly different.

Only a few counts were recorded for this clonotype. Its antigen is unidentified. CDR1 and CDR2 (germline): SNHLY, FYNNEI. V was pared by 6 bases and J by 4 bases, with 4 bases of the junction left unmatched. The CDR3 totals 14 residues. The template used for profiling TCR beta VDJ and CDR3 was genomic DNA. TCRdb re-called the reads through MiXCR, storing one row per CDR3 protein. Here the sample spans approximately 200,000 distinct CDR3 sequences, 64% being singletons. The sequenced sample consisted of sorted CD4+, CD8+, or CD8+CD57+ T cells (not recorded which) from PBMCs. This receptor was obtained from a human donor with severe aplastic anemia or a healthy control (not recorded which). This sequence joins TRBV2 and TRBJ1-5; 9 bases are a match to TRBD1. CDR3 protein: CASSEQGANQPQHF. CDR3 DNA: TGTGCCAGCAGCGAACAGGGGGCGAATCAGCCCCAGCATTTT. The full variable domain, completed using reference TRBV2 and TRBJ1-5, is EPEVTQTPSHQVTQMGQEVILRCVPISNHLYFYWYRQILGQKVEFLVSFYNNEISEKSEIFDDQFSVERPDGSNFTLKIRSTKLEDSAMYFCASSEQGANQPQHFGDGTRLSIL.